The sequence of this T cell receptor beta chain was determined in a study of cytomegalovirus exposure and HLA in healthy donors. Some clones are missing from TCRdb's copy, which holds only in-frame ones; the method was immunoSEQ multiplex PCR. The sample lists under 100,000 clones, roughly 96% seen once, with 1.3% in the top ten. Donors were drawn from the roughly 110-subject validation cohort, separate from the 666-subject first cohort. Trimming pared 6 bases from V and 2 bases from J, leaving 4 bases between. CDR3 length equals 11 residues. Germline lookup yields CDR1 SGHTA and CDR2 FQGNSA. This receptor was taken from a woman younger than 35 in good health and CMV-seronegative. The chain recombines TRBV7-2 with TRBJ2-5, with D unresolved. The sequencing sample was made of PBMCs. Here the CDR3 reads CASSLQETQYF. The CDR3 DNA is TGTGCCAGCAGTCTACAAGAGACCCAGTACTTC.